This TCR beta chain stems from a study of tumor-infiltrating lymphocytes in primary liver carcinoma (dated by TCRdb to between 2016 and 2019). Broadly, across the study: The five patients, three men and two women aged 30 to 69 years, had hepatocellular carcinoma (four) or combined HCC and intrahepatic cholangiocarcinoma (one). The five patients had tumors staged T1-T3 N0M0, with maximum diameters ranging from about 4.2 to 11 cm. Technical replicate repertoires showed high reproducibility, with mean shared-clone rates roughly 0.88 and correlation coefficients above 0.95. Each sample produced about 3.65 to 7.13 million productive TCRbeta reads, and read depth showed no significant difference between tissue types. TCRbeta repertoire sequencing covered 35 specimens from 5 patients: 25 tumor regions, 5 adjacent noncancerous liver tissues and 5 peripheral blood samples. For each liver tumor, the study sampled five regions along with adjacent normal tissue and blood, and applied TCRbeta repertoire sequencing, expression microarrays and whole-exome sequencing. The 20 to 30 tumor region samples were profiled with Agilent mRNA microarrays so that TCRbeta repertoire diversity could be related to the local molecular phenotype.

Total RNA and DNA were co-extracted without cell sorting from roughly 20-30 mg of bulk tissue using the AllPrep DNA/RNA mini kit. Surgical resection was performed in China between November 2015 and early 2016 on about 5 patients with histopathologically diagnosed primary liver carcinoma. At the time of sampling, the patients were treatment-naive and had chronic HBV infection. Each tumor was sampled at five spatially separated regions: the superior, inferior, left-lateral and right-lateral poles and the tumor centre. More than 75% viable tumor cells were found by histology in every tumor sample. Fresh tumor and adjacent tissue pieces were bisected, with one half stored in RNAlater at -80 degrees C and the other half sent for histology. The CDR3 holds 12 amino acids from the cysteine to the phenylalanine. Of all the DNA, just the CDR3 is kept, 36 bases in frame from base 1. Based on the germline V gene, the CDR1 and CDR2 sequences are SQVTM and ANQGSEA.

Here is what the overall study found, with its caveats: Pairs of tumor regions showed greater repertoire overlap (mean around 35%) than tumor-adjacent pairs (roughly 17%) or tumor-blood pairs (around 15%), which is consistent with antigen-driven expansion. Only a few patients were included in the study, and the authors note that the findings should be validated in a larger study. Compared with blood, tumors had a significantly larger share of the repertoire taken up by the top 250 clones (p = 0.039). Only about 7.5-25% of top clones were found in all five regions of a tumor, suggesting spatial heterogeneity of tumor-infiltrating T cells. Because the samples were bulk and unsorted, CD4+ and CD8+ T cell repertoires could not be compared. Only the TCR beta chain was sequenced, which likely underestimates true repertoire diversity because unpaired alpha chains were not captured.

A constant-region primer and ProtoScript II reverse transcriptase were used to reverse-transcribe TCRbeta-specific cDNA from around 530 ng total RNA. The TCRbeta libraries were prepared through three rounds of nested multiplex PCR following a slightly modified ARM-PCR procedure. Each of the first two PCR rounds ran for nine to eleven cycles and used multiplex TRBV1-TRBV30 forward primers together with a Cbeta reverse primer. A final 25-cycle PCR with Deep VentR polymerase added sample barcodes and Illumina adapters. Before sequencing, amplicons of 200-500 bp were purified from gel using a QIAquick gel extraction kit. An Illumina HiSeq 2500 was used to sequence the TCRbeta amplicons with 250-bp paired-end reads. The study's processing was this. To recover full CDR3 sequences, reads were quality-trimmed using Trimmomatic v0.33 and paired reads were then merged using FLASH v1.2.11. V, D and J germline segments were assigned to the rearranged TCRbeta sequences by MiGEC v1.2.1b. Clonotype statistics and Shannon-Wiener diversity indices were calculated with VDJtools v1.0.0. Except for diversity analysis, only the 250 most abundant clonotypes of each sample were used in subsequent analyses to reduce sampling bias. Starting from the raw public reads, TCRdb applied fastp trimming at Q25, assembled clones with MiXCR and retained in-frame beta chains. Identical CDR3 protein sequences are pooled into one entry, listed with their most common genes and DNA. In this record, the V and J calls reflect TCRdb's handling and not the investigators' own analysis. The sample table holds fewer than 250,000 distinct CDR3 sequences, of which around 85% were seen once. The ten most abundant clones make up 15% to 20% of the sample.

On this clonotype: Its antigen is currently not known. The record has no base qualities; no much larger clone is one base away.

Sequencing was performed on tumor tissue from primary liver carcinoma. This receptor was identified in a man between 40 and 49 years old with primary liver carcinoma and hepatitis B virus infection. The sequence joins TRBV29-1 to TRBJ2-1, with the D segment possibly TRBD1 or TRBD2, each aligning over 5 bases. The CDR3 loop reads CTGTWGYNEQFF. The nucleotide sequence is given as TGCACCGGGACCTGGGGCTATAATGAGCAGTTCTTC.